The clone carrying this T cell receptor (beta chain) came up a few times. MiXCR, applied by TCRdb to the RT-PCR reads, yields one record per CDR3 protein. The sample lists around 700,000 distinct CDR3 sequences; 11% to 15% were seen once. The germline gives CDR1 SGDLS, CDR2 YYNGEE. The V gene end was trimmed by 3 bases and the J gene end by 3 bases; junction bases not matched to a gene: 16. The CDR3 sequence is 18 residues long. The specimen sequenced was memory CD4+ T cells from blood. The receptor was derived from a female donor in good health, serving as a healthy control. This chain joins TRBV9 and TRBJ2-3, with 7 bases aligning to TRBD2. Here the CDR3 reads CASSASLQLATNTDTQYF. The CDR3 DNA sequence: TGTGCCAGCAGCGCCTCACTCCAACTAGCGACCAATACAGATACGCAGTATTTT.